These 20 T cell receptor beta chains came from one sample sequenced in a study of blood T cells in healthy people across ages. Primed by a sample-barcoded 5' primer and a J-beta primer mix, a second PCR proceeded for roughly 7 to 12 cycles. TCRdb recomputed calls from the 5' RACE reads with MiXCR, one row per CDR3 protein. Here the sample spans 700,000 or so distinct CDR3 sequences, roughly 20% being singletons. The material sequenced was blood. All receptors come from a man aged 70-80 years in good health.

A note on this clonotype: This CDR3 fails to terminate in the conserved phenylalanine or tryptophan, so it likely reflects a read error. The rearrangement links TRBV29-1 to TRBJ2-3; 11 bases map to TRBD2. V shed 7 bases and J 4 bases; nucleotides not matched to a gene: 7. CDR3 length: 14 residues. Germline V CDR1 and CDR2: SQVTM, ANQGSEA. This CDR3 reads CSANSGRGADTQYL. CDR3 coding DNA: TGCAGCGCTAATAGCGGGAGGGGTGCAGATACGCAGTATTTG.

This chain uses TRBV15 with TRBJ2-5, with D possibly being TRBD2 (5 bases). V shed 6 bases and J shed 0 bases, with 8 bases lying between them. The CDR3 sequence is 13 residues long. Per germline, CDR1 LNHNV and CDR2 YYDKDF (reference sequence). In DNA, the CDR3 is TGTGCCACCAGGTCGGGGTACCAAGAGACCCAGTACTTC. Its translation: CATRSGYQETQYF.

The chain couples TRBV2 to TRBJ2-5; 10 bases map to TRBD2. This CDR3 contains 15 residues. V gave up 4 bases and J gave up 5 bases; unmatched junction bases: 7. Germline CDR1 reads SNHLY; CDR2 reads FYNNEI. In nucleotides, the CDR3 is TGTGCCAGCAGTGTCGGAGGGACTAGCGAGGAGACCCAGTACTTC. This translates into CASSVGGTSEETQYF.

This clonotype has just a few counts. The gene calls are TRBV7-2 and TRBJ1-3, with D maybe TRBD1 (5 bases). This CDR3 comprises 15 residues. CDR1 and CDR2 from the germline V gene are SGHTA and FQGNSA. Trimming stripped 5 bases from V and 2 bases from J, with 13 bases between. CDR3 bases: TGTGCCAGCAGCCACCGATCGGGGCCTGGAAACACCATATATTTT. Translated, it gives CASSHRSGPGNTIYF.

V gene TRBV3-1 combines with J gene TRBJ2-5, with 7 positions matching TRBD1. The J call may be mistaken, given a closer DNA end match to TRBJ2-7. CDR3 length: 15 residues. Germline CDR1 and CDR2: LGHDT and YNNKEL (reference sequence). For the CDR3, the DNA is TGTGCCAGCAGCCAGTCAGCAGGGGGTTCCTACGAGCAGTACGTC. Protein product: CASSQSAGGSYEQYV.

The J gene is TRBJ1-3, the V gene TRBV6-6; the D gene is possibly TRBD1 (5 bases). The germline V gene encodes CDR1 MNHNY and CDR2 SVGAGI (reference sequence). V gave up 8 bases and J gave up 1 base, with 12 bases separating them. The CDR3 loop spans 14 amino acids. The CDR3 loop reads CASGGSGSGNTIYF. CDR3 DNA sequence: TGTGCCAGCGGGGGATCGGGATCTGGAAACACCATATATTTT.

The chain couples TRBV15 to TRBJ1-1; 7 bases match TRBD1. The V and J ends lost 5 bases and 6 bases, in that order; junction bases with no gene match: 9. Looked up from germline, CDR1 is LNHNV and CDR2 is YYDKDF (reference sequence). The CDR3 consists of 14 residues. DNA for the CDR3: TGTGCCACCAGCTCGGGGAGGGGGCGGTCTGAAGCTTTCTTT. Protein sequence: CATSSGRGRSEAFF. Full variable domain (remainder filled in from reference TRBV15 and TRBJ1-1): DAMVIQNPRYQVTQFGKPVTLSCSQTLNHNVMYWYQQKSSQAPKLLFHYYDKDFNNEADTPDNFQSRRPNTSFCFLDIRSPGLGDTAMYLCATSSGRGRSEAFFGQGTRLTVV.

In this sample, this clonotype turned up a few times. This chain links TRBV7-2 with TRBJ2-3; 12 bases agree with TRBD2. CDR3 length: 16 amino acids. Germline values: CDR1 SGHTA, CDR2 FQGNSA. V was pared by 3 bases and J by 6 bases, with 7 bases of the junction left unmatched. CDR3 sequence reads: CASSLGLAGGRDTQYF. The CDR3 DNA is TGTGCCAGCAGCTTGGGTCTAGCGGGAGGGCGGGATACGCAGTATTTT.

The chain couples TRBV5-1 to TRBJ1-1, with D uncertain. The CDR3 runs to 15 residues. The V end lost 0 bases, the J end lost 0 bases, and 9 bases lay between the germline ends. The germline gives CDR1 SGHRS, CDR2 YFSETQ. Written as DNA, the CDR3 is TGCGCCAGCAGCTTGGTTGGCCGAGTGAACACTGAAGCTTTCTTT. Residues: CASSLVGRVNTEAFF.

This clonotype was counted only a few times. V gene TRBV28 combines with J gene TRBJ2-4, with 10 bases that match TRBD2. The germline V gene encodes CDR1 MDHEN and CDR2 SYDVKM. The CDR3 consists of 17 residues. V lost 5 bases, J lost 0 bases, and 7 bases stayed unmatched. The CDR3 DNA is TGTGCCAGCAGTGAAGCGGGGGGGCTACTAGCCAAAAACATTCAGTACTTC. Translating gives CASSEAGGLLAKNIQYF.

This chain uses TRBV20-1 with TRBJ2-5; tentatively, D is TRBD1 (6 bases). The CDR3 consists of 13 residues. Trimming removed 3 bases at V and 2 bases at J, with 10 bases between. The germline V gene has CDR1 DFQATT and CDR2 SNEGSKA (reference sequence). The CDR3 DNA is TGCAGTGCTAGGTGGGACACTCAAGAGACCCAGTACTTC. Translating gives CSARWDTQETQYF.

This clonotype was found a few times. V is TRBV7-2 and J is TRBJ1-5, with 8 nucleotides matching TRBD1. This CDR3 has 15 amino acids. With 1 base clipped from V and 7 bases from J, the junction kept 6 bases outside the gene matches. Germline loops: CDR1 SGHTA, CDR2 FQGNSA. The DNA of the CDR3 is TGTGCCAGCAGCTTAGACGGGACAGGTTACCAGCCCCAGCATTTT. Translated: CASSLDGTGYQPQHF.

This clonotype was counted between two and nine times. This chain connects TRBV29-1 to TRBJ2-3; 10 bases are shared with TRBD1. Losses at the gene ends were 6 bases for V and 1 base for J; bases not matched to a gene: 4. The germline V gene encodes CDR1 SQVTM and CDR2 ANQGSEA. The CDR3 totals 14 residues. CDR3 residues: CSVDRGPGTDTQYF. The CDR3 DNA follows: TGCAGCGTCGACAGGGGGCCAGGCACAGATACGCAGTATTTT.

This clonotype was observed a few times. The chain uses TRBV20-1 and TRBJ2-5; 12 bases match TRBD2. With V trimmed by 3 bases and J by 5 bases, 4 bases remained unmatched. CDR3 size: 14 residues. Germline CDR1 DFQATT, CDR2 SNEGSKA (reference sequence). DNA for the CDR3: TGCAGTGCTAGGTCGCTAGCGGGGGGGGAGACCCAGTACTTC. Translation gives CSARSLAGGETQYF.

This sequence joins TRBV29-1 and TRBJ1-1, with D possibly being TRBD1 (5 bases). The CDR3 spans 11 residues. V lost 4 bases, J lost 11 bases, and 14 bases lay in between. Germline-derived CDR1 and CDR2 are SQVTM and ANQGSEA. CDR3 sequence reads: CSVAQGRGAFF. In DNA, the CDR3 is TGCAGCGTTGCCCAGGGCCGGGGGGCTTTCTTT.

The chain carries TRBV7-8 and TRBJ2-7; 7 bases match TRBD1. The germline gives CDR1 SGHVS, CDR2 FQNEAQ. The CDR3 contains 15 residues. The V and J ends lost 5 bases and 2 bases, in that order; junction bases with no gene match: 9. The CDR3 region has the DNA TGTGCCAGCAGCCCCCGGACAGGTATCCCCTACGAGCAGTACTTC. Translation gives CASSPRTGIPYEQYF.

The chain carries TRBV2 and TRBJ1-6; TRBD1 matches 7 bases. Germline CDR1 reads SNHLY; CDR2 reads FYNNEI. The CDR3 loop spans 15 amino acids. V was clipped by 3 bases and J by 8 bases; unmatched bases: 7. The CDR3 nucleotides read TGTGCCAGCAGTGAGCAGGGACAGCGGGATTCACCCCTCCACTTT. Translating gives CASSEQGQRDSPLHF.

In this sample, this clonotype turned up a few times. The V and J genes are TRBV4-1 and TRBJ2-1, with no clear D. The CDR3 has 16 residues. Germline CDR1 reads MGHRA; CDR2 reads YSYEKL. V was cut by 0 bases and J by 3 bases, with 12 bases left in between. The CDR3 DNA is TGCGCCAGCAGCCAAGATCCCCTCCTGAGCTACAATGAGCAGTTCTTC. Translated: CASSQDPLLSYNEQFF.

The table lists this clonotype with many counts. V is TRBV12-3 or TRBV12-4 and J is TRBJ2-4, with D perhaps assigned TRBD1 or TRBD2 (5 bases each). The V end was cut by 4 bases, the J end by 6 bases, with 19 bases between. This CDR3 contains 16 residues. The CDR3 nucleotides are TGTGCCAGCAGTTCAGGTCGGGGCAGGGTATTAAACATTCAGTACTTC. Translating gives CASSSGRGRVLNIQYF.

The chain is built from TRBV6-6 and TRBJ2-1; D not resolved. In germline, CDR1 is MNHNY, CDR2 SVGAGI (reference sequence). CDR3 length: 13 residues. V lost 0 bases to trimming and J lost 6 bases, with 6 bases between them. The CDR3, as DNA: TGTGCCAGCAGTTACTCGAATTCCAATGAGCAGTTCTTC. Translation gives CASSYSNSNEQFF.